Listed below are T cell receptor beta chains from one sample, sequenced in a study of T cell changes during pregnancy in multiple sclerosis. Sequenced by immunoSEQ multiplex PCR; TCRdb stores in-frame clones only, minus some. The sample lists 80,000 to 130,000 clones, around nine tenths occurring once. The sample in question was peripheral blood, obtained in the second trimester of pregnancy. The receptors come from a female donor with multiple sclerosis, enrolled in a pregnancy study. CDR3s include the opening cysteine and the closing phenylalanine or tryptophan. The D gene is left open where the match is weak. Clone size, where shown, is once, few, many, or a class for clones that have expanded.

-	TRBJ1-2	-	TRBV2	CATAGSGAGGYTF	TGTGCCACCGCGGGCTCAGGGGCTGGAGGCTACACCTTC
-	TRBJ1-2	-	TRBV5-4	CASSSNDLPLGDGYTF	TGTGCCAGCAGCTCGAACGACCTGCCCCTAGGCGATGGCTACACCTTC
-	TRBJ1-4	-	TRBV11-2	CASSLLGSSNEKLFF	TGTGCCAGCAGCTTACTGGGCTCGTCTAATGAAAAACTGTTTTTT
-	TRBJ2-3	-	TRBV20-1	CSAARDTQYF	TGCAGTGCCGCTCGGGATACGCAGTATTTT
TRBD1	TRBJ2-7	-	TRBV9	CASSPRTGTGIDEQYF	TGTGCCAGCAGCCCCAGAACCGGGACAGGTATCGACGAGCAGTACTTC
-	TRBJ2-5	-	TRBV18	CASSPGGSYGETQYF	TGTGCCAGCTCACCAGGGGGCAGCTACGGGGAGACCCAGTACTTC
-	TRBJ1-2	-	TRBV7-2	CASSLGWGGAQGYTF	TGTGCCAGCAGCTTAGGGTGGGGGGGCGCTCAGGGCTACACCTTC
-	TRBJ2-1	-	TRBV7-2	CASSLAGEDEQFF	TGTGCCAGCAGCTTAGCGGGGGAGGATGAGCAGTTCTTC
TRBD1	TRBJ1-1	-	TRBV19	CASSMGQGTVF	TGTGCCAGTAGTATGGGACAGGGGACTGTCTTT
TRBD1	TRBJ2-7	-	TRBV6-1	CASSVSGQGAYEQYF	TGTGCCAGCAGTGTATCGGGACAGGGAGCCTACGAGCAGTACTTC
TRBD2	TRBJ2-1	-	TRBV7-8	CASSLGEREIAWNEQFF	TGTGCCAGCAGCTTGGGGGAGCGGGAGATAGCTTGGAATGAGCAGTTCTTC
TRBD1	TRBJ2-3	once	TRBV5-1	CASNTGTGTSDTQYF	TGCGCCAGCAACACCGGGACAGGGACCTCGGATACGCAGTATTTT
-	TRBJ2-4	once	TRBV15	CATSRERFYGGENIQYF	TGTGCCACCAGCAGAGAGCGCTTTTACGGCGGAGAAAACATTCAGTACTTC
TRBD2	TRBJ2-3	-	TRBV7-7	CASSLKAGGSTDTQYF	TGTGCCAGCAGCTTAAAAGCGGGAGGCTCCACAGATACGCAGTATTTT
-	TRBJ1-3	-	TRBV15	CATSPMTAKSSGNTIYF	TGTGCCACCAGTCCCATGACAGCCAAGAGCTCTGGAAACACCATATATTTT
-	TRBJ2-3	-	TRBV9	CASSVAAAGGTDTQYF	TGTGCCAGCAGCGTAGCTGCGGCTGGCGGCACAGATACGCAGTATTTT
TRBD2	TRBJ2-1	-	TRBV6-6	CASSYRPSGEGNEQFF	TGTGCCAGCAGTTACCGGCCTAGCGGAGAAGGCAATGAGCAGTTCTTC
-	TRBJ2-5	-	TRBV7-9	CASSLLAEETQYF	TGTGCCAGCAGCTTACTAGCAGAAGAGACCCAGTACTTC
-	TRBJ1-1	-	TRBV6-6	CASSYGPNTEAFF	TGTGCCAGCAGTTACGGCCCGAACACTGAAGCTTTCTTT
TRBD2	TRBJ2-1	-	TRBV7-9	CASSLSGRSYNEQFF	TGTGCCAGCAGCCTTAGCGGGAGGTCCTACAATGAGCAGTTCTTC
-	TRBJ2-7	-	TRBV10-3	CAISPDREGEQYF	TGTGCCATCAGCCCGGACAGGGAGGGTGAGCAGTACTTC
TRBD2	TRBJ2-7	-	TRBV7-9	CASSLDASGRYEQYF	TGTGCCAGCAGCTTAGATGCTAGCGGGAGATACGAGCAGTACTTC
-	TRBJ2-5	-	TRBV4-1	CASSQEEQETQYF	TGCGCCAGCAGCCAAGAGGAGCAAGAGACCCAGTACTTC
-	TRBJ1-2	once	TRBV2	CASSAGGPNYGYTF	TGTGCCAGCAGTGCGGGGGGGCCCAACTATGGCTACACCTTC
TRBD2	TRBJ2-2	-	TRBV10-3	CAIRALAGVTGELFF	TGTGCCATCCGAGCACTAGCGGGAGTAACCGGGGAGCTGTTTTTT
-	TRBJ1-4	-	TRBV28	CASSRPRGEKLFF	TGTGCCAGCAGTCGCCCCAGGGGTGAAAAACTGTTTTTT
-	TRBJ2-7	-	TRBV14	CASSSGTFSEQYF	TGTGCCAGCAGCTCCGGGACATTCTCTGAGCAGTACTTC
-	TRBJ2-1	-	TRBV6-6	CASSRRAGMGHNEQFF	TGTGCCAGCAGTCGCCGCGCAGGCATGGGGCACAATGAGCAGTTCTTC
-	TRBJ2-5	-	TRBV25-1	CASSESGHSQETQYF	TGTGCCAGCAGTGAATCAGGGCATTCCCAAGAGACCCAGTACTTC
-	TRBJ1-2	-	TRBV5-4	CASSLGVGLNYGYTF	TGTGCCAGCAGCTTGGGAGTCGGACTTAACTATGGCTACACCTTC
TRBD1	TRBJ2-7	-	TRBV5-4	CASSPGPGGLSYEQYF	TGTGCCAGCAGCCCAGGTCCAGGGGGCCTCTCCTACGAGCAGTACTTC
-	TRBJ1-2	-	TRBV5-1	CASSSIPGEGYGYTF	TGCGCCAGCAGCTCCATCCCAGGGGAAGGCTATGGCTACACCTTC
-	TRBJ1-3	-	TRBV7-3	CASSLNEQDTIYF	TGTGCCAGCAGCTTAAATGAGCAGGACACCATATATTTT
-	TRBJ2-5	-	TRBV14	CASSQSRGYQETQYF	TGTGCCAGCAGCCAATCCAGAGGGTACCAAGAGACCCAGTACTTC
TRBD1	TRBJ1-2	-	TRBV19	CASSAGGADYGYTF	TGTGCCAGTAGTGCAGGGGGCGCGGACTATGGCTACACCTTC
-	TRBJ1-4	-	TRBV2	CASSPGATNEKLFF	TGTGCCAGCAGCCCAGGGGCAACTAATGAAAAACTGTTTTTT
TRBD1	TRBJ1-1	few	TRBV19	CASSTPGQGEDFF	TGTGCCAGTAGTACCCCCGGACAGGGAGAGGATTTCTTT